The 5 T cell receptor beta chains in this list originate from one sample, sequenced in a study of blood T cells in healthy people across ages. The second PCR ran about 6 to 12 cycles with a sample-barcoded 5' primer and J-beta primers. TCRdb used MiXCR to reprocess the 5' RACE reads, holding one entry per CDR3 protein. In the table there are under 2 million distinct CDR3 sequences, 34% of which are singletons. Specimen: blood. These receptor sequences come from a woman in her 30s in good health.

This clonotype came up many times. The chain carries TRBV5-5 and TRBJ2-5; D is perhaps TRBD2 (6 bases). CDR1 is SGHKS and CDR2 is YYEKEE in the germline V gene (reference sequence). The V end lost 4 bases, the J end lost 0 bases, and 19 bases lay between the germline ends. The CDR3 runs 17 residues. CDR3 in DNA: TGTGCCAGCAGCGGGCGGGGACTGGCCACGTACCAAGAGACCCAGTACTTC. This gives the protein CASSGRGLATYQETQYF.

Comment on this clonotype: One end of the junction varies from germline; a read error may be responsible. The chain carries TRBV29-1 and TRBJ1-2; 7 bases match TRBD1. This CDR3 spans 14 amino acids. Germline loops: CDR1 SQVTM, CDR2 ANQGSEA. Here the CDR3 DNA reads TGCGGCGTCCCAAATGCCAGGGGGGATCATGGCTACACCTTC. This codes for CGVPNARGDHGYTF.

The gene calls are TRBV5-1 and TRBJ2-1; weak D call: TRBD2 (6 bases). The CDR3 has 16 residues. The V end was cut by 4 bases, the J end by 9 bases, with 23 bases between. Per the germline V gene, CDR1 is SGHRS and CDR2 is YFSETQ. The CDR3 is CASSPDSSVLRGEQFF. CDR3 nucleotides: TGCGCCAGCAGCCCGGACTCTAGCGTTCTCCGGGGTGAGCAGTTCTTC. Based on the CDR3 plus reference TRBV5-1 and TRBJ2-1, the full variable domain is KAGVTQTPRYLIKTRGQQVTLSCSPISGHRSVSWYQQTPGQGLQFLFEYFSETQRNKGNFPGRFSGRQFSNSRSEMNVSTLELGDSALYLCASSPDSSVLRGEQFFGPGTRLTVL.

The CDR3 DNA reads TGTGCCAGCTCACCACTCCGGGACAGCAACACCTACGAGCAGTACTTC. Protein sequence: CASSPLRDSNTYEQYF. This rearrangement joins TRBV18 to TRBJ2-7, with 7 bases aligning to TRBD1. J lost 2 bases, V lost 1 base, and 8 bases had no gene match. The germline CDR1 and CDR2 sequences are KGHSH and LQKENI. The CDR3 contains 16 residues.

Here the CDR3 DNA reads TGCAGCGTCGCCCGACAGGTCCATGTTGACACTGAAGCTTTCTTT. Translating it yields CSVARQVHVDTEAFF. The chain recombines TRBV29-1 with TRBJ1-1; D is possibly TRBD1 (6 bases). V was pared by 6 bases and J by 3 bases, with 20 bases between. The V gene's germline CDR1 is SQVTM and CDR2 ANQGSEA. The CDR3 covers 15 residues.